This TCR beta chain stems from a study of blood T cell repertoires in COVID-19. Authors' data handling: Estimated nucleated cell counts came from reference gene primer amplification. Using immunoSEQ multiplex PCR, the repertoire was profiled, and TCRdb retains in-frame clones only, with some absent. V and J calls and clone size are those listed in that table; D and trimming were worked out from the DNA. The sample shows 90,000 to 150,000 clones, roughly 82% of them seen only once. The CDR3 has 14 amino acids. The germline V and J ends were trimmed by 5 bases and 3 bases, with 14 bases remaining between them. The germline CDR1 and CDR2 sequences are MGHDK and SYGVNS.

This receptor was taken from a human donor in a cohort sampled during active COVID-19. The sequenced sample was peripheral blood. The J gene is TRBJ2-7, the V gene TRBV25-1; a weak D match, TRBD2 (5 bases). The CDR3 is CASSRLGESYEQYF. The CDR3 nucleotides are TGTGCCAGCAGTCGCCTCGGGGAAAGCTACGAGCAGTACTTC.